The entry below gives a single T cell receptor (beta chain) sequence along with its context. The sample belongs to a study of response to subunit inactivated influenza vaccine. A single record per CDR3 protein comes from TCRdb applying MiXCR to the RT-PCR reads. The sample holds about 540,000 distinct CDR3 sequences, under 30% seen once. The CDR3 covers 11 residues. Germline V lookup: CDR1 SQVTM, CDR2 ANQGSEA. V was cut by 6 bases and J by 2 bases, with 8 bases left in between. Separately, the same data were catalogued under a study of T cells expressing NK-cell markers. That study reports: The TCR beta cDNA came from 5'RACE template switching with UMIs. In sorted CD3+CD56+NKG2C+, CD3+CD56+NKG2C- and CD3+CD56-NKG2C+ T cells, TCR beta repertoires were obtained.

The source is a man in his fifties or sixties who received an inactivated influenza vaccine. The genes are TRBV29-1 and TRBJ2-7; D is unresolved. The specimen was CD4+ T cells sorted from PBMCs, collected 11 to 12 days after vaccination. In DNA form, the CDR3 reads TGCAGCGTGACGGCCCCCTACGAGCAGTACTTC. This gives the protein CSVTAPYEQYF.